The clone carrying this TCR beta chain was observed a single time. The target antigen is unknown. This sample stems from a study of beta chain features in type 1 diabetes. The CDR3 sequence is 13 residues long. Germline V gene sequence: CDR1 MNHEY, CDR2 SVGAGI. V was clipped by 9 bases and J by 4 bases, with 15 bases between them. General study results and limits: In these data, an HLA type influence on TCRB rearrangement remained unresolved. High-TCR-expressing cells could be over-represented by cDNA sequencing. Possible PCR preference for shorter templates applied equally to patients and controls. TCRB CDR3 length was moderately but significantly reduced in all four CD4+ subsets of Type 1 diabetes patients.

Only one heparinised blood draw was taken per donor, and its volume averaged approximately 0.11 L. All of the isolated RNA was reverse transcribed, so expressed TCRB transcripts were sequenced. The data were produced by immunoSEQ multiplex PCR, yet TCRdb's version contains in-frame clones alone and is incomplete. The data show approximately 29,000 clones, almost 65% seen once. The chain couples TRBV6-5 to TRBJ1-2; tentatively, D is TRBD1 (5 bases). Sequencing was carried out using Tregs from blood. The receptor's source is a woman between 25 and 40 years old with type 1 diabetes. As DNA, the CDR3 is TGTGCCAGTCGAAAAGACAGCTCCTATGGCTACACCTTC. Its protein is CASRKDSSYGYTF.